The 14 T cell receptor beta chains given below trace back to one sample, sequenced in a study of blood T cell repertoires in COVID-19. TCRdb's table, derived via immunoSEQ multiplex PCR, lists solely in-frame clones and lacks some. The table shows about 320,000 clones, with around 82% occurring only once. The material sequenced was peripheral blood. These receptor sequences come from a woman aged 45-60 years with acute or convalescent COVID-19.

J is TRBJ2-2 and V is TRBV2; 7 positions agree with TRBD1. Trimming removed 8 bases from V and 7 bases from J; junction bases left unmatched: 7. Germline lookup yields CDR1 SNHLY and CDR2 FYNNEI. The CDR3 is 13 amino acids. CDR3 in DNA: TGTGCCAGCCGTAGACAGGGCGACGGGGAGCTGTTTTTT. It encodes CASRRQGDGELFF. Full variable domain (rest looked up from reference TRBV2 and TRBJ2-2): EPEVTQTPSHQVTQMGQEVILRCVPISNHLYFYWYRQILGQKVEFLVSFYNNEISEKSEIFDDQFSVERPDGSNFTLKIRSTKLEDSAMYFCASRRQGDGELFFGEGSRLTVL.

This clone appeared a few times. The rearrangement uses TRBV5-4 and TRBJ2-3; perhaps TRBD1 as D (6 bases). This CDR3 is built from 15 residues. Germline-derived CDR1 and CDR2 are SGHNT and YYREEE (reference sequence). Trimming took 1 base from V and 2 from J, leaving 11 bases between them. The CDR3 bases are TGTGCCAGCAGCTTGCAGGGGTTCTACACAGATACGCAGTATTTT. Protein product: CASSLQGFYTDTQYF.

This clone was observed a single time. The chain joins TRBV18 to TRBJ1-3, with D unresolved. CDR1 and CDR2 (germline): KGHSH, LQKENI. V shed 3 bases and J shed 2 bases, with 11 bases lying between them. This CDR3 has 15 residues. This CDR3 reads CASSPWQSPGNTIYF. The CDR3 DNA sequence: TGTGCCAGCTCACCCTGGCAGTCGCCTGGAAACACCATATATTTT.

The chain is built from TRBV5-1 and TRBJ2-1, with 7 bases aligning to TRBD2. Germline V gives CDR1 SGHRS, CDR2 YFSETQ. Trimming at V came to 0 bases and at J to 0 bases, leaving 6 bases not matched to a gene. This CDR3 region has 17 residues. CDR3 in amino acids: CASSLGTSAFSYNEQFF. In DNA form, the CDR3 reads TGCGCCAGCAGCTTGGGAACTAGCGCGTTCTCCTACAATGAGCAGTTCTTC.

To note about this clone: One junction end disagrees with the germline gene, perhaps due to a read error. V gene TRBV10-1 combines with J gene TRBJ1-1, with a tentative D call TRBD1 (5 bases). Looked up from germline, CDR1 is WNHNN and CDR2 is SYGVQD (reference sequence). CDR3 length: 14 residues. CDR3 DNA sequence: TGCGCCAGCAGTGAGTCGGGGGGGAACGCTGAAGCTTTCTTT. It codes for CASSESGGNAEAFF.

Only a few counts were recorded for this clone. This sequence joins TRBV19 and TRBJ1-1; 10 bases are a match to TRBD1. After removal of 5 bases from V and 3 bases from J, the junction contained 3 bases not matched to a gene. The germline V gene encodes CDR1 LNHDA and CDR2 SQIVND (reference sequence). The CDR3 runs to 14 residues. The CDR3 nucleotides are TGTGCCAGTAGTGTGGGACAGGGGTACACTGAAGCTTTCTTT. It specifies CASSVGQGYTEAFF.

The chain joins TRBV24-1 to TRBJ1-2; D gene ambiguous. Trimming removed 9 bases at V and 7 bases at J, with 17 bases between. The germline gives CDR1 KGHDR, CDR2 SFDVKD. The CDR3 contains 13 residues. The CDR3 region is CATQKTGLSGYTF. The CDR3 DNA reads TGTGCCACCCAAAAGACGGGGTTGAGTGGCTACACCTTC.

The rearrangement joins TRBV7-2 to TRBJ1-2; D gene unclear. CDR1 is SGHTA, CDR2 FQGNSA, per germline. The CDR3 totals 14 residues. V was cut by 5 bases and J by 5 bases, with 15 bases left in between. CDR3 protein: CASSPPGGRYGYTF. The CDR3 coding sequence is TGTGCCAGCAGCCCCCCCGGAGGGAGGTATGGCTACACCTTC.

The CDR3 loop reads CARTGSSYNEQFF. CDR3 DNA: TGTGCCCGGACGGGGAGCTCCTACAATGAGCAGTTCTTC. J is TRBJ2-1 and V is TRBV27; TRBD2 might be the D (5 bases). CDR1 is MNHEY and CDR2 is SMNVEV in the germline V gene (reference sequence). V was cut by 11 bases and J by 0 bases, with 11 bases left in between. The length of the CDR3 is 13 residues.

The chain recombines TRBV2 with TRBJ1-2; 11 nucleotides agree with TRBD1. Germline-derived CDR1 and CDR2 are SNHLY and FYNNEI. The CDR3 runs to 13 residues. Unmatched junction bases numbered 1, after V lost 6 bases and J lost 4 bases. DNA of the CDR3: TGTGCCAGCAGCGGGACAGGGGGCTATGGCTACACCTTC. This codes for CASSGTGGYGYTF.

The V and J genes are TRBV5-5 and TRBJ2-1; TRBD2 might be the D (5 bases). This CDR3 region has 15 residues. CDR1 is SGHKS and CDR2 is YYEKEE in the germline V gene (reference sequence). The germline V and J ends were trimmed by 1 base and 3 bases, with 11 bases remaining between them. The CDR3 DNA follows: TGTGCCAGCAGCTTGAAGAGGGAGATCTACAATGAGCAGTTCTTC. This translates into CASSLKREIYNEQFF.

J is TRBJ2-5 and V is TRBV10-1, with a possible D match to TRBD2 (5 bases). V was pared by 3 bases and J by 1 base, with 9 bases between. CDR3 length: 14 amino acids. In germline, CDR1 is WNHNN, CDR2 SYGVQD (reference sequence). The CDR3 loop reads CASSDGSGQETQYF. CDR3 sequence (DNA): TGCGCCAGCAGTGACGGCAGCGGCCAAGAGACCCAGTACTTC.

This clone appeared a single time. At the DNA level, this CDR3 is encoded by other sequences in the same sample as well. The J gene is TRBJ1-1, the V gene TRBV7-2; D uncertain. The CDR3 has 14 residues. Germline V CDR1 and CDR2: SGHTA, FQGNSA. V shed 0 bases and J shed 0 bases, with 5 bases lying between them. This CDR3 is CASSLAQMNTEAFF. The CDR3 DNA reads as TGTGCCAGCAGCTTAGCGCAGATGAACACTGAAGCTTTCTTT.

J is TRBJ1-5 and V is TRBV2; D not certain. The ends were cut back, 5 bases at V and 6 bases at J, with 14 bases in the middle. This CDR3 is built from 14 residues. From germline, CDR1 is SNHLY and CDR2 FYNNEI. Here the CDR3 DNA reads TGTGCCAGCAGTTTGGACCCCGGAGGTCAGCCCCAGCATTTT. Translation: CASSLDPGGQPQHF. The whole variable domain, filled in from reference TRBV2 and TRBJ1-5, reads EPEVTQTPSHQVTQMGQEVILRCVPISNHLYFYWYRQILGQKVEFLVSFYNNEISEKSEIFDDQFSVERPDGSNFTLKIRSTKLEDSAMYFCASSLDPGGQPQHFGDGTRLSIL.